The clone carrying this T cell receptor (beta chain) was seen repeatedly, ten times or more. The DNA is left out, because the CDR3 cannot be placed on it with certainty; the CDR3 is given as TCRdb lists it. Regions amplified from RNA transcripts were the TCR beta CDR3 regions. The HTBI set primed first-round TCR CDR3 RT-PCR. TCRdb called the multiplex PCR reads again in MiXCR, with one record for every CDR3 protein. The repertoire holds around 620,000 distinct CDR3 sequences, 12% to 15% seen once, with roughly 6.9% in the top ten. The CDR3 contains 17 residues when both ends are counted. Germline values: CDR1 SNHLY, CDR2 FYNNEI. This entry belongs to a study of T cells in Graves' hyperthyroidism and ophthalmopathy.

The rearrangement uses TRBV2 and TRBJ2-2; the table assigns TRBD1, which was not confirmed against the DNA. Sequencing input: blood. The receptor was isolated from a woman under 30 with Graves' ophthalmopathy. The CDR3 sequence is CASMQFRSGGTPGSCFF.